One sample yielded the 28 T cell receptor beta chains listed below, sequenced in a study of breast tumors, draining lymph nodes, adjacent tissues. Axillary draining lymph nodes of breast cancer patients supplied the node samples. From the multiplex PCR reads, TCRdb called clonotypes with MiXCR, one entry per CDR3 protein. Here the sample spans 200,000 or so distinct CDR3 sequences, approximately 31% being singletons. Source material: axillary lymph node tissue. Receptors were obtained from a female donor with breast cancer. Some clones in this sample may be carry-over from other donors' samples.

The chain carries TRBV20-1 and TRBJ1-1; D gene unclear. The CDR3 extends over 14 amino acids. V lost 6 bases, J lost 6 bases, and 20 bases lay in between. Germline CDR1 reads DFQATT; CDR2 reads SNEGSKA (reference sequence). DNA for the CDR3: TGCAGTGCCCAGCTTCCCCCGGGTAACTCTGAAGCTTTCTTT. Amino acids: CSAQLPPGNSEAFF.

The table lists this clonotype with many counts. The chain links TRBV7-3 to TRBJ2-1; D possibly corresponds to TRBD2 (6 bases). Trimming cost V 5 bases and J 8 bases, with 16 bases left between them. The germline V gene has CDR1 SGHTA and CDR2 FQGTGA. The CDR3 contains 14 residues. The CDR3 DNA sequence: TGTGCCAGCAGCCAAGCCGCTAGCGAAGATGAGCAGTTCTTC. This codes for CASSQAASEDEQFF.

This clonotype was counted between two and nine times. The chain employs TRBV3-1 and TRBJ2-5, with TRBD1 matching 10 bases. The ends lost 5 bases at V and 5 bases at J; junction bases unmatched: 5. The CDR3 is 14 amino acids. CDR1 LGHDT and CDR2 YNNKEL come from the germline V gene (reference sequence). Written as DNA, the CDR3 is TGTGCCAGCAGCACTCGACAGGGGGCCGAGACCCAGTACTTC. Encoded protein: CASSTRQGAETQYF.

Ten or more counts support this clonotype. This chain uses TRBV6-2 or TRBV6-3 with TRBJ2-7; D may be TRBD1 (5 bases). The CDR3 contains 12 residues. V shed 7 bases and J shed 6 bases, with 13 bases lying between them. The V gene's germline CDR1 is MNHEY and CDR2 SVGEGT. DNA for the CDR3: TGTGCCAGCAACGAGCAGGGTCGCGAGCAGTACTTC. Its translation: CASNEQGREQYF.

In its sample, this clonotype was seen a few times. The CDR3 coding sequence is TGTGCCAGCAGTTACGGGGGGGATGTGAACACTGAAGCTTTCTTT. This encodes CASSYGGDVNTEAFF. The chain combines TRBV6-6 with TRBJ1-1, with D perhaps matching TRBD1 (5 bases). The V end lost 2 bases, the J end lost 0 bases, and 10 bases lay between the germline ends. The germline gives CDR1 MNHNY, CDR2 SVGAGI (reference sequence). The CDR3 has 15 amino acids.

With respect to this clonotype: At one end the junction does not follow the germline gene, possibly because of a read error. V and J are TRBV7-7 and TRBJ1-4; the D gene is possibly TRBD1 (5 bases). Germline CDR1 SSHAT, CDR2 FNYEAQ (reference sequence). This CDR3 comprises 14 residues. The CDR3 DNA reads TGTGCTAGCTCCCGAAAGGGGACGGATGAAGAACTGTTTTTT. It translates to CASSRKGTDEELFF.

In its sample, this clonotype was seen many times. A junction end diverges from the germline sequence, so it may reflect a read error. V and J are TRBV14 and TRBJ1-2; TRBD1 might be the D (5 bases). Germline-derived CDR1 and CDR2 are SGHDN and FVKESK. The length of the CDR3 is 13 residues. This chain's CDR3 is CASSQNYDGTVLF. The CDR3 coding sequence is TGTGCCAGCAGCCAGAATTACGACGGGACGGTCCTCTTC.

At least ten counts were recorded for this clonotype. The rearrangement uses TRBV3-1 and TRBJ2-7; no reliable D call. Germline V CDR1 and CDR2: LGHDT, YNNKEL (reference sequence). Trimming took off 4 bases at V and 0 bases at J, with 10 bases between the two ends. The CDR3 is made up of 14 amino acids. CDR3 residues: CASSPRLSSYEQYF. In DNA, the CDR3 is TGTGCCAGCAGCCCCCGACTGAGCTCCTACGAGCAGTACTTC.

The rearrangement joins TRBV20-1 to TRBJ2-3; 8 bases are shared with TRBD1. The CDR3 is 9 residues long. From germline, CDR1 is DFQATT and CDR2 SNEGSKA (reference sequence). With 5 bases clipped from V and 11 bases from J, the junction kept 0 bases outside the gene matches. In nucleotides, the CDR3 is TGCAGTGCTGACAGGGGGCAGTATTTT. It encodes CSADRGQYF.

This clonotype was seen repeatedly, ten times or more. The genes are TRBV20-1 and TRBJ2-1; the D gene is possibly TRBD2 (7 bases). The CDR3 spans 16 residues. The ends were cut back, 1 base at V and 12 bases at J, with 25 bases in the middle. From germline, CDR1 is DFQATT and CDR2 SNEGSKA (reference sequence). This CDR3 reads CSARGLREALRGVQFF. CDR3 bases: TGCAGTGCTAGAGGCCTTCGGGAGGCCCTTAGGGGGGTGCAGTTCTTC.

This clonotype was recorded many times. V usage is TRBV30 and J usage is TRBJ2-7; 10 nucleotides match TRBD1. This CDR3 is 15 amino acids long. Per germline, CDR1 GTSNPN and CDR2 SVGIG (reference sequence). Trimming took 0 bases from V and 5 from J; bases not matched to a gene: 7. As DNA, the CDR3 is TGTGCCTGGAGTGTACTGACAGGGGGCGACGACGAGCAGTACTTC. Its translation: CAWSVLTGGDDEQYF. The whole variable domain, filled in from reference TRBV30 and TRBJ2-7, reads SQTIHQWPATLVQPVGSPLSLECTVEGTSNPNLYWYRQAAGRGLQLLFYSVGIGQISSEVPQNLSASRPQDRQFILSSKKLLLSDSGFYLCAWSVLTGGDDEQYFGPGTRLTVT.

This clonotype was recorded many times. This chain links TRBV5-8 with TRBJ1-2; 8 bases are shared with TRBD1. The junction had 5 bases not matched to a gene; V was cut back by 4 bases and J by 0 bases. The germline V gene has CDR1 SGHTS and CDR2 YDEGEE. This CDR3 has 15 amino acids. The CDR3 DNA reads TGTGCCAGCAGCACCCGACAGGGGCCTAACTATGGCTACACCTTC. Translation: CASSTRQGPNYGYTF.

J is TRBJ2-1 and V is TRBV6-2 or TRBV6-3; 8 bases fit TRBD2. V was clipped by 6 bases and J by 2 bases; unmatched bases: 6. The CDR3 has 15 amino acids. Germline assignment: CDR1 MNHEY and CDR2 SVGEGT. CDR3 loop: CASRKAGAAYNEQFF. The CDR3 DNA follows: TGTGCCAGCAGAAAAGCGGGGGCGGCCTACAATGAGCAGTTCTTC.

This clonotype was counted a few times. A much bigger clone sits one base away, suggesting this may be a read error. In DNA, the CDR3 is TGTGCCAGCAGTTCGTCCGACACAGATACGCAGTGTTTT. The encoded protein is CASSSSDTDTQCF. The V call is TRBV12-3 or TRBV12-4, the J call TRBJ2-3; D gene uncertain. The CDR3 length is 13 residues.

Details on this clonotype: Given a much more abundant clone one base away, this may be a read error. The rearrangement uses TRBV5-5 and TRBJ1-2; D is unclear. The CDR3 runs 15 residues. Trimming took off 5 bases at V and 4 bases at J, with 18 bases between the two ends. Germline assignment: CDR1 SGHKS and CDR2 YYEKEE (reference sequence). DNA for the CDR3: TGTGCCAGCAGTTTACGGACGGATTCTAGCTATGGCTACACCTTC. Protein: CASSLRTDSSYGYTF.

This clonotype was observed at least ten times. The CDR3 is CASSSGTSSYNEQFF. For the CDR3, the DNA is TGTGCCAGCAGTTCCGGGACAAGCTCCTACAATGAGCAGTTCTTC. The V and J genes are TRBV6-5 and TRBJ2-1; a possible D gene is TRBD1 (6 bases). V lost 4 bases, J lost 0 bases, and 10 bases lay in between. This CDR3 comprises 15 residues. From germline, CDR1 is MNHEY and CDR2 SVGAGI.

This clonotype was seen many times. CDR3 DNA sequence: TGTGCCAGTGGGCGGGCGAGCTACAATGAGCAGTTCTTC. Its protein product is CASGRASYNEQFF. This chain links TRBV24-1 with TRBJ2-1; tentatively, D is TRBD2 (5 bases). The CDR3 has 13 amino acids. From germline, CDR1 is KGHDR and CDR2 SFDVKD. The V and J ends lost 11 bases and 3 bases respectively, with 13 bases between them.

This clonotype was counted many times. V usage is TRBV2 and J usage is TRBJ2-1, with D maybe TRBD1 (6 bases). The germline V gene has CDR1 SNHLY and CDR2 FYNNEI. The germline V and J ends were trimmed by 2 bases and 6 bases, with 14 bases remaining between them. This CDR3 contains 15 residues. The CDR3 DNA is TGTGCCAGCAGTGAACAACAGGGAACGAGCAATGAGCAGTTCTTC. Amino acid sequence: CASSEQQGTSNEQFF.

This clonotype was counted only a few times. The gene calls are TRBV28 and TRBJ2-2; TRBD2 agrees at 13 bases. The V gene's germline CDR1 is MDHEN and CDR2 SYDVKM. This CDR3 is built from 15 residues. The junction had 3 bases not matched to a gene; V was cut back by 5 bases and J by 6 bases. The CDR3 protein is CASSRTSGRSGELFF. DNA of the CDR3: TGTGCCAGCAGTAGGACTAGCGGGAGATCCGGGGAGCTGTTTTTT.

This clonotype has a count of ten or more. The chain uses TRBV29-1 and TRBJ2-5; D possibly corresponds to TRBD1 (6 bases). The CDR3 runs 12 residues. The V gene's germline CDR1 is SQVTM and CDR2 ANQGSEA. V lost 4 bases and J lost 3, with 9 bases in between. The CDR3 DNA reads as TGCAGCGTTGGGCAGGGGAAAGAGACCCAGTACTTC. It yields the protein CSVGQGKETQYF.

This clonotype was picked up many times. This chain links TRBV20-1 with TRBJ2-7, with TRBD2 matching over 9 bases. The CDR3 runs 15 residues. V lost 0 bases and J lost 4; bases outside the gene matches: 7. CDR1 DFQATT and CDR2 SNEGSKA come from the germline V gene (reference sequence). The CDR3 DNA is TGCAGTGCTAGAGATTGGGCGGGGGGGCCGTACGAGCAGTACTTC. Its translation: CSARDWAGGPYEQYF.

This clonotype has ten or more counts. The V call is TRBV30, the J call TRBJ2-7; TRBD1 might be the D (5 bases). CDR3 length: 13 amino acids. Germline lookup yields CDR1 GTSNPN and CDR2 SVGIG (reference sequence). V dropped 3 bases and J dropped 7 bases, with 16 bases sitting between them. CDR3 loop: CAWSPLSPGEQYF. In nucleotides, the CDR3 is TGTGCCTGGAGCCCTTTATCCCCAGGGGAGCAGTACTTC.

About this clonotype itself: Possible read error: a much larger clone is one base away. The genes are TRBV20-1 and TRBJ2-7, with TRBD2 as a possible D gene (7 bases). The CDR3 has 13 residues. Germline V gene lookup returns CDR1 DFQATT and CDR2 SNEGSKA (reference sequence). CDR3 region: CSAEGGGSYAQYF. CDR3 DNA: TGCAGTGCCGAGGGGGGAGGGTCCTACGCGCAGTACTTC.

This clonotype came up many times. The V and J genes are TRBV12-3 or TRBV12-4 and TRBJ2-5; weak D call: TRBD2 (6 bases). V was clipped by 1 base and J by 6 bases, with 12 bases between them. The CDR3 length is 14 residues. Here the CDR3 reads CASSLDGSRKTQYF. The CDR3, as DNA: TGTGCCAGCAGTTTAGACGGGAGCAGAAAGACCCAGTACTTC.

Details on this clonotype: A much larger clone sits a single nucleotide away, making a read error possible. The V gene is TRBV6-5, the J gene TRBJ1-2; D not certain. CDR1 is MNHEY, CDR2 SVGAGI, per germline. The CDR3 contains 10 residues. The CDR3 DNA reads TGTGCCGCCGGGTACTATGGCCACACCTTC. This gives the protein CAAGYYGHTF.

This clonotype was seen ten or more times. V is TRBV10-3 and J is TRBJ1-2; D is unclear. The CDR3 extends over 12 amino acids. Trimming took 5 bases from V and 4 from J, leaving 8 bases between them. Per germline, CDR1 ENHRY and CDR2 SYGVKD. The CDR3 DNA sequence: TGTGCCATCAGTCGAGACATCTATGGCTACACCTTC. This sequence encodes CAISRDIYGYTF.

A word on this clonotype: This could be a read error, since a much larger clone is one nucleotide away. This chain links TRBV30 with TRBJ2-1; D might be TRBD1 or TRBD2, each matching 6 bases. V was pared by 6 bases and J by 12 bases, with 15 bases between. The length of the CDR3 is 11 residues. Looked up from germline, CDR1 is GTSNPN and CDR2 is SVGIG (reference sequence). For the CDR3, the DNA is TGTGCCTGCTCAGGGGAGGCAACGCAGTTCTTC. It codes for CACSGEATQFF.

At least ten counts were recorded for this clonotype. The rearrangement links TRBV9 to TRBJ2-7, with TRBD1 matching 7 bases. The CDR3 loop spans 15 amino acids. Germline CDR1 SGDLS, CDR2 YYNGEE. V gave up 0 bases and J gave up 2 bases; unmatched junction bases: 5. CDR3 residues: CASSVGTGVAYEQYF. The CDR3 DNA reads as TGTGCCAGCAGCGTAGGTACAGGGGTTGCCTACGAGCAGTACTTC.